This TCR beta chain was sequenced for a study of Graves' ophthalmopathy and Graves' hyperthyroidism. The sample holds many counts of this clonotype. CDR3 length: 13 amino acids. The V gene's germline CDR1 is DFQATT and CDR2 SNEGSKA (reference sequence). V shed 0 bases and J shed 4 bases, with 9 bases lying between them. Amplification of the TCR beta CDR3 regions used RNA transcripts (as template). HTBI primers primed a first-round RT-PCR, and a second-round multiplex PCR followed. MiXCR was run by TCRdb on the multiplex PCR reads, yielding one entry per CDR3 protein. This sample carries around 1.1 million distinct CDR3 sequences, roughly two fifths of them seen once, and the ten largest clones take 8.5% to 14%.

Sequenced input: peripheral blood or thyroid tissue (not recorded which). The chain joins TRBV20-1 to TRBJ1-1; D uncertain. The sequence came from an adult man with Graves' hyperthyroidism. CDR3 nucleotides: TGCAGTGCTAGAGATCTAAGCGGCACTGAAGCTTTCTTT. Protein sequence: CSARDLSGTEAFF.